This is a list of T cell receptor beta chains from one sample in a study of metastatic and nonmetastatic thyroid tumors. Through MiXCR, TCRdb re-clonotyped the PCR reads. The table records tens of thousands of clones, roughly a fifth of them present only once. What was sequenced was blood. These receptor sequences come from a male donor with papillary thyroid cancer or a benign thyroid nodule (not recorded which). Some clones in this sample may be carry-over from other donors' samples. Each CDR3 is given with its conserved first and last residue. The order of the fields is V gene, clone size, D gene, J gene, CDR3 protein, CDR3 DNA. The D gene is left open where the match is weak. Expanded clones get a size class; other rows say once, few or many, or leave the size out.

TRBV12-3/TRBV12-4,.,.,TRBJ1-4,CASSHKGRGNEKLFF,TGTGCCAGCTCCCATAAGGGTCGAGGTAATGAAAAACTGTTTTTT
TRBV19,.,TRBD1,TRBJ1-4,CASSITGTVNEKLLF,TGTGCCAGTAGTATCACCGGGACAGTTAATGAAAAACTGCTTTTT
TRBV9,.,.,TRBJ1-5,CASSVGGASNQPQHF,TGTGCCAGCAGCGTAGGAGGGGCTAGCAATCAGCCCCAGCATTTT
TRBV27,many,.,TRBJ1-2,CASSLNGQPLGYGYTF,TGTGCCAGCAGTTTAAATGGGCAGCCTTTGGGCTATGGCTACACCTTC
TRBV7-9,many,TRBD2,TRBJ2-1,CASSLVVSGRNEQFF,TGTGCCAGCAGCTTGGTTGTTAGCGGGAGGAATGAGCAGTTCTTC
TRBV28,.,.,TRBJ1-1,CASQDGQPGEAFF,TGTGCCAGCCAAGACGGACAGCCAGGGGAAGCTTTCTTT
TRBV20-1,medium-sized,.,TRBJ1-1,CSARRQGITEAFF,TGCAGTGCTAGGCGGCAGGGAATCACTGAAGCTTTCTTT
TRBV20-1,.,.,TRBJ2-1,CSAREDYNEQFF,TGCAGTGCCCGCGAGGATTACAATGAGCAGTTCTTC
TRBV5-1,.,.,TRBJ2-3,CASSLSVAGGSDTRYF,.
TRBV5-4,many,.,TRBJ2-2,CASSREQLNTGELFF,TGTGCCAGCAGCCGAGAACAGTTGAACACCGGGGAGCTGTTTTTT
TRBV9,.,.,TRBJ1-6,CASSVTGGANSPLHF,TGTGCCAGCAGCGTAACTGGGGGAGCAAATTCACCCCTCCACTTT
TRBV20-1,.,.,TRBJ1-4,CSASQGLGEKLFF,TGCAGTGCTTCCCAGGGGCTCGGAGAAAAACTGTTTTTT
TRBV7-9,many,.,TRBJ2-1,CAIRGAAAYNEQFF,TGTGCCATTAGAGGGGCGGCAGCCTACAATGAGCAGTTCTTC
TRBV18,.,.,TRBJ1-3,CASSPPFSLVDGNTIYF,TGTGCCAGCTCACCACCCTTCAGCCTAGTAGATGGAAACACCATATATTTT
TRBV7-9,many,.,TRBJ2-5,CASSLGGSPGETQYF,TGTGCCAGCAGCCTTGGGGGGTCCCCTGGTGAGACCCAGTACTTC
TRBV20-1,medium-sized,TRBD1,TRBJ2-1,CSAPSGQGLSYNEQFF,TGCAGTGCCCCATCCGGACAGGGGCTCTCCTACAATGAGCAGTTCTTC
TRBV5-1,once,.,TRBJ2-2,CASSLQVQNTGELFF,TGCGCCAGCAGCTTGCAAGTTCAGAACACCGGGGAGCTGTTTTTT
TRBV5-1,few,.,TRBJ2-7,CASSFRDSYYEQYF,TGCGCCAGCAGCTTCCGTGACAGCTACTACGAGCAGTACTTC
TRBV20-1,many,TRBD1,TRBJ1-3,CSAGTGRAGNTIYF,TGCAGTGCTGGGACAGGGAGGGCTGGAAACACCATATATTTT
TRBV30,many,.,TRBJ2-5,CAWSRPLGAQETQYF,TGTGCCTGGAGTCGGCCCCTGGGGGCCCAAGAGACCCAGTACTTC
TRBV30,.,TRBD1,TRBJ1-3,CAWTRAGGPENTIYF,TGTGCCTGGACCCGAGCAGGGGGGCCAGAAAACACCATATATTTT
TRBV6-1,many,TRBD2,TRBJ2-5,CASSQAGGWETQYF,TGTGCCAGCAGTCAGGCGGGGGGTTGGGAGACCCAGTACTTC
TRBV6-1,many,.,TRBJ2-7,CASCGSRLWDEQYF,TGTGCCAGCTGCGGCAGCCGCCTTTGGGACGAGCAGTACTTC
TRBV2,many,.,TRBJ2-5,CASSPHGGLETQYF,TGTGCCAGCAGTCCGCATGGGGGCTTGGAGACCCAGTACTTC
TRBV12-5,.,.,TRBJ2-3,CASGLRFKDWTDDPIRTSTDTQYF,TGTGCTAGTGGCCTTCGATTCAAGGATTGGACGGACGACCCGATTCGAACTAGCACAGATACGCAGTATTTT
TRBV25-1,few,.,TRBJ1-6,CASSERPNSPLHF,TGTGCCAGCAGTGAGAGACCAAATTCACCCCTCCACTTT
TRBV6-1,.,TRBD1,TRBJ2-7,CASGELMDRVHEQYF,TGTGCCAGCGGTGAATTAATGGACAGGGTCCACGAGCAGTACTTC
TRBV5-1,many,.,TRBJ2-7,CASSLGGSTSYEQYF,TGCGCCAGCAGCTTGGGCGGGTCTACCTCCTACGAGCAGTACTTC
TRBV11-2,.,TRBD1,TRBJ2-7,CASSMGQVYEQYF,TGTGCCAGCAGCATGGGACAGGTCTACGAGCAGTACTTC
TRBV11-2,.,TRBD2,TRBJ2-1,CASSFPTSGPNEQFF,TGTGCCAGCAGCTTTCCGACTAGCGGGCCTAATGAGCAGTTCTTC
TRBV29-1,.,.,TRBJ2-5,CSAGWDPRGETQYF,TGCAGCGCAGGGTGGGACCCAAGGGGGGAGACCCAGTACTTC